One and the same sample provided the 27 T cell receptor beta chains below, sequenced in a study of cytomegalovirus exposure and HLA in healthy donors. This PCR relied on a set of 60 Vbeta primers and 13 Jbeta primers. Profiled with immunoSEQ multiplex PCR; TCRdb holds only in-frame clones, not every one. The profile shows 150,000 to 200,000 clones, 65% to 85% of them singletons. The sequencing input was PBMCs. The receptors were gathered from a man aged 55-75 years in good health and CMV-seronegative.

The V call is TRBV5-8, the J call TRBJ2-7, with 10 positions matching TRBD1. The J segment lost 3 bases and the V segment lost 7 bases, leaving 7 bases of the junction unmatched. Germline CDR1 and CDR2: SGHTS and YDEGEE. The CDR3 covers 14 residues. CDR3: CASPRGQGFYEQYF. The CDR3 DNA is TGTGCCAGCCCCCGGGGACAGGGGTTCTACGAGCAGTACTTC.

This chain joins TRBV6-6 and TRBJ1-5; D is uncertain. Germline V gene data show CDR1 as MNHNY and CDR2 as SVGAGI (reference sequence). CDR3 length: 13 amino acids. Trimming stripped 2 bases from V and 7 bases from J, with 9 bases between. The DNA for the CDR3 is TGTGCCAGCAGTTACCGGGTAGGCCAGCCCCAGCATTTT. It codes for CASSYRVGQPQHF.

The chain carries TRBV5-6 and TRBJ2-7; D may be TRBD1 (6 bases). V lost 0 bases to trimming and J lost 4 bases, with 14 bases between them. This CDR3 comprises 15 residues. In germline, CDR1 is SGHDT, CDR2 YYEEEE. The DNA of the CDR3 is TGTGCCAGCAGCTTGGAGGGACATCCGGGGTACGAGCAGTACTTC. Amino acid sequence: CASSLEGHPGYEQYF.

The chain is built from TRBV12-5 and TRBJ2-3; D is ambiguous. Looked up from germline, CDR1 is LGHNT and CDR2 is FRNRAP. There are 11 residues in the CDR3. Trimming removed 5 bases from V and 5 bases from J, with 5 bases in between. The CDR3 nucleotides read TGTGCTAGTGGTACGGGAGATACGCAGTATTTT. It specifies CASGTGDTQYF.

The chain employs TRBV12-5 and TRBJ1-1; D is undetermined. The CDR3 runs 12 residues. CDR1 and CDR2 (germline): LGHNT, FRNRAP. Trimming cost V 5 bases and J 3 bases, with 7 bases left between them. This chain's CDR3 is CASGAPDTEAFF. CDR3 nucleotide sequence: TGTGCTAGTGGTGCCCCGGACACTGAAGCTTTCTTT.

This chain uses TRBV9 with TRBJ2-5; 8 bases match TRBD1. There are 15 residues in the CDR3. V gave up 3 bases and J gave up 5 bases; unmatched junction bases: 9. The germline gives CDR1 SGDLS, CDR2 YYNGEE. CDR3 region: CASSARQGILETQYF. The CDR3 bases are TGTGCCAGCAGCGCAAGACAGGGGATATTGGAGACCCAGTACTTC.

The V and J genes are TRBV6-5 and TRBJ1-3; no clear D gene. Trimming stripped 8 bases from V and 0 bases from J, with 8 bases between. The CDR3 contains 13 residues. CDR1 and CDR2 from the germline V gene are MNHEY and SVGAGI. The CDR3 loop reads CASVADSGNTIYF. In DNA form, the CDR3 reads TGTGCCAGCGTCGCGGACTCTGGAAACACCATATATTTT.

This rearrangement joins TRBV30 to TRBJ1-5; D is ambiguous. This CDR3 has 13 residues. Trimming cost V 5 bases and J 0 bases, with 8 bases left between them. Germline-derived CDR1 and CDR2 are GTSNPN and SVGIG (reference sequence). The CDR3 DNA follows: TGTGCCTGGGCTCCCTATAGCAATCAGCCCCAGCATTTT. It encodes CAWAPYSNQPQHF.

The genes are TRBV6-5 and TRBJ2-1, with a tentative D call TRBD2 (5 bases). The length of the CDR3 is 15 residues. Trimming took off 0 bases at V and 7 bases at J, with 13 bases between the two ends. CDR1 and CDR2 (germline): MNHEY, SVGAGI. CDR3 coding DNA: TGTGCCAGCAGTTACTCGATCTCGGGATCAAATGAGCAGTTCTTC. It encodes CASSYSISGSNEQFF.

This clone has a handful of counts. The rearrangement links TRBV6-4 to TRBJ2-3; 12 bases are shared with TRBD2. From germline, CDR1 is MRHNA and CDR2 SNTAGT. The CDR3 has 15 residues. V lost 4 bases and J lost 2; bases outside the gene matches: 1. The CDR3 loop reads CASSASGGATDTQYF. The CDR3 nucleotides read TGTGCCAGCAGTGCTAGCGGGGGGGCCACAGATACGCAGTATTTT.

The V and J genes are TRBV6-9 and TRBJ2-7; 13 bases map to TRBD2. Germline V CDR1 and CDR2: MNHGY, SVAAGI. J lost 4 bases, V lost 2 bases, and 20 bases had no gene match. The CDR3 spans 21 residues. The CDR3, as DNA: TGTGCCAGCAGTTATCCGATAAGGCAGGCATGGACTAGCGGGAGATTATACGAGCAGTACTTC. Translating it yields CASSYPIRQAWTSGRLYEQYF.

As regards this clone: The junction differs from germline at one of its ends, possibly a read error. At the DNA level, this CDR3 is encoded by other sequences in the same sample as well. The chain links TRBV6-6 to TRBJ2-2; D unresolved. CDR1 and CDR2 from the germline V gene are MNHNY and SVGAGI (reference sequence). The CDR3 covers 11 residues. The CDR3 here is CASSSLGELFF. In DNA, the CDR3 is TGCGCCAGCAGTTCCCTCGGGGAGCTGTTTTTT.

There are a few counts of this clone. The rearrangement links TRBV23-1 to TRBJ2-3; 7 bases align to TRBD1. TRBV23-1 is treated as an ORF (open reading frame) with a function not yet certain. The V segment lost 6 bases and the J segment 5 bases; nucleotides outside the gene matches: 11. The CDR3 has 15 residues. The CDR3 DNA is TGCGCCAGCAGCGGACAGGACTCCCCATTAGATACGCAGTATTTT. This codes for CASSGQDSPLDTQYF.

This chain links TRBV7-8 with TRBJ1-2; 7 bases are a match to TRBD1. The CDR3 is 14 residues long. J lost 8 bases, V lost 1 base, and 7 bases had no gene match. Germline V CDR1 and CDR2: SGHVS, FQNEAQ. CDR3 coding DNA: TGTGCCAGCAGCTTAGGGGGGACAGCGATAGGCTACACCTTC. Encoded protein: CASSLGGTAIGYTF.

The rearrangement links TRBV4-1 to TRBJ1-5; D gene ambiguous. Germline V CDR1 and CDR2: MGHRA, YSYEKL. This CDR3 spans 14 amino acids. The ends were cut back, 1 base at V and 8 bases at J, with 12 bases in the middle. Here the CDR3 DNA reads TGCGCCAGCAGCCAAGGTTTTCAATCAGAGCCCCAGCATTTT. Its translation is CASSQGFQSEPQHF.

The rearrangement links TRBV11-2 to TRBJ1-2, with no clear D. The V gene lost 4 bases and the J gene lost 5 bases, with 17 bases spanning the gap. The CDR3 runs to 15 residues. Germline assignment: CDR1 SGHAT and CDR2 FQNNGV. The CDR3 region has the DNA TGTGCCAGCAGCTCCCTCCGGGATACCGAGTATGGCTACACCTTC. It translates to CASSSLRDTEYGYTF.

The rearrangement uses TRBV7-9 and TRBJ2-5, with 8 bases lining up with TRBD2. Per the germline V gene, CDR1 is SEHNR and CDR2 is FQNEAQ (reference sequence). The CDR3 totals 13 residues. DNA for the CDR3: TGTTCCACCTCGGGAGGGGGCCAAGAGACCCAGTACTTC. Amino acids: CSTSGGGQETQYF.

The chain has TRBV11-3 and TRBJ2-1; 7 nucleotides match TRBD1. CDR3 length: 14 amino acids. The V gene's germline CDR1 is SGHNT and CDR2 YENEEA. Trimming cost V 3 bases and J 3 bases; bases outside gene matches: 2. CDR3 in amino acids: CASSFGTVYNEQFF. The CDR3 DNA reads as TGTGCCAGCAGCTTCGGGACAGTCTACAATGAGCAGTTCTTC.

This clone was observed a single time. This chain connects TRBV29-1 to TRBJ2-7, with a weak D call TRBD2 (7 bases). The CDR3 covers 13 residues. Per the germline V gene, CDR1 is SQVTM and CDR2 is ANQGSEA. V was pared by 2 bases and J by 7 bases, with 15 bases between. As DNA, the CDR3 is TGCAGCGTTGAATCGATAAAGGGGGGGGAGCAGTACTTC. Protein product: CSVESIKGGEQYF.

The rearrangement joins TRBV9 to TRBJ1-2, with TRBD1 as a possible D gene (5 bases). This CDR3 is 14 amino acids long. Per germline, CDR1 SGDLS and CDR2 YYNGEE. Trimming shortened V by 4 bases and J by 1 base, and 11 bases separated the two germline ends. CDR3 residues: CASSLLQGNYGYTF. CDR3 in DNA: TGTGCCAGCAGCCTACTCCAGGGTAACTATGGCTACACCTTC.

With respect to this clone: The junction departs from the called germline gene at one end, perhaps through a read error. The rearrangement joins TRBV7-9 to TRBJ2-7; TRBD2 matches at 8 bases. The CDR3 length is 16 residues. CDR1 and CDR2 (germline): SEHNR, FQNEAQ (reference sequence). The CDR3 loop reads CSSSLGPLAGSYEQYF. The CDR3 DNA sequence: TGTTCCAGCAGCTTAGGTCCCCTAGCGGGCTCCTACGAGCAGTACTTC.

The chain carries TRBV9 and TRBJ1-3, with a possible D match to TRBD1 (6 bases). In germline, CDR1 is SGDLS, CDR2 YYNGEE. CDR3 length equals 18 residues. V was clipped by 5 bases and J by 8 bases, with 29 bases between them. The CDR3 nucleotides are TGTGCCAGCAGGAACGCAACGGACAGTTGGAGCCCTTCAGACACCATATATTTT. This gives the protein CASRNATDSWSPSDTIYF.

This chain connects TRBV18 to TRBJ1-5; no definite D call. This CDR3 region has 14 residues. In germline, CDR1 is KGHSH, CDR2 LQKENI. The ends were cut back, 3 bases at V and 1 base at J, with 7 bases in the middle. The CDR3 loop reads CASSPTQSNQPQHF. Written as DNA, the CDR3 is TGTGCCAGCTCACCGACACAAAGCAATCAGCCCCAGCATTTT.

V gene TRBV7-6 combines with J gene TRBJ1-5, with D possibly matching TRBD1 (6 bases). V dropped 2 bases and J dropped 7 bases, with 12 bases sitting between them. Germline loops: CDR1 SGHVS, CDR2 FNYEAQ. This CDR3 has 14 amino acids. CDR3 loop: CASSLFEDSQPQHF. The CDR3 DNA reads TGTGCCAGCAGCTTATTTGAGGACAGCCAGCCCCAGCATTTT.

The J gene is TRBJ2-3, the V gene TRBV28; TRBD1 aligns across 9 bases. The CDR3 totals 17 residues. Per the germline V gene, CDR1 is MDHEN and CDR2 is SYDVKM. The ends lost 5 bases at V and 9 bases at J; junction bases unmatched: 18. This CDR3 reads CASSPVTGGVLSETQYF. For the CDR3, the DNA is TGTGCCAGCAGTCCGGTAACAGGGGGCGTTTTGTCGGAAACGCAGTATTTT.

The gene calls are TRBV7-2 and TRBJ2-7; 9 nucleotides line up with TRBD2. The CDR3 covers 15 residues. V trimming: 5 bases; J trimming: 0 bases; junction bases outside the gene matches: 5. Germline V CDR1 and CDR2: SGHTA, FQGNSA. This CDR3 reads CASSAGTSLSYEQYF. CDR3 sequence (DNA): TGTGCCAGCAGCGCGGGGACTAGCCTCTCCTACGAGCAGTACTTC.

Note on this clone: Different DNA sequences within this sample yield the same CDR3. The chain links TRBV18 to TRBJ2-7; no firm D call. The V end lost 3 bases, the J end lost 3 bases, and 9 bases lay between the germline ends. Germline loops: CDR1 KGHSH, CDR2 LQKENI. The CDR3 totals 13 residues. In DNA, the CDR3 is TGTGCCAGCTCACCTGGCAGTAACTACGAGCAGTACTTC. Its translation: CASSPGSNYEQYF.